This T cell receptor (beta chain) was captured in a study of Ad26.COV2.S vaccination and SARS-CoV-2 variants. On the study more broadly: Once, or twice with 56 days between doses, Ad26.COV2.S was given intramuscularly. Study observations and caveats: Measurement of non-spike TCR breadth gave similar results in vaccine and placebo recipients. Placebo recipients trailed vaccine recipients in spike-specific TCR breadth.

The CDR3 totals 16 residues. Germline values: CDR1 ENHRY, CDR2 SYGVKD. The V gene lost 7 bases and the J gene lost 1 base, with 19 bases spanning the gap. Assay used: immunoSEQ multiplex PCR; TCRdb lists only in-frame clones, some missing. The data contain more than 300,000 clones, less than 90% of them singletons. As regards this clone: Its antigen remains unknown.

Treatment here: around 19 received Ad26.COV2.S at low or high dose, single or two shots; roughly 5 received placebo; per-sample allocation not given. It was on day 63 after the first vaccine or placebo injection that samples were taken. This TCR was recovered from a person aged 18-65 years who received the Ad26.COV2.S COVID-19 vaccine or a placebo. The specimen comprised peripheral blood, sampled in a trial of Ad26.COV2.S vaccine versus placebo. V usage is TRBV10-3 and J usage is TRBJ1-1, with a weak D call TRBD1 (6 bases). The DNA of the CDR3 is TGTGCCATCATGGGGGAGAGTGGGGGCGCGAACACTGAAGCTTTCTTT. Protein sequence: CAIMGESGGANTEAFF.